Here is one T cell receptor (beta chain) with its context. The data belong to a study of blood T cell repertoires in COVID-19. V dropped 6 bases and J dropped 1 base, with 13 bases sitting between them. This CDR3 is 14 amino acids long. Germline V gene sequence: CDR1 MDHEN, CDR2 SYDVKM. Repertoires were generated with immunoSEQ multiplex PCR, while TCRdb's copy carries only in-frame clones and drops some. The sample consists of around 280,000 clones, roughly 87% of them appearing once. The rearrangement uses TRBV28 and TRBJ2-7; D is perhaps TRBD1 (6 bases). This receptor was taken from a woman between 50 and 59 years old who had recovered from COVID-19. The sample taken for sequencing was peripheral blood. Here the CDR3 DNA reads TGTGCCAGCAGCTCTACCGGGACATCCTACGAGCAGTACTTC. Translating it yields CASSSTGTSYEQYF.